This passage covers 5 T cell receptor beta chains from one sample sequenced in a study of T cell responses to AZD1222 COVID-19 vaccine. TCRdb keeps only in-frame clones here, not all; method: immunoSEQ multiplex PCR. The repertoire holds 80,000 to 100,000 clones, with about nine tenths as singletons. Sequences were derived from peripheral blood, sampled on day 0 of MenACWY control vaccination. All receptors come from an adult in good health.

The V gene is TRBV5-1, the J gene TRBJ2-3; the D gene is possibly TRBD2 (6 bases). Germline assignment: CDR1 SGHRS and CDR2 YFSETQ. V dropped 2 bases and J dropped 0 bases, with 13 bases sitting between them. CDR3 length: 16 amino acids. The CDR3 coding sequence is TGCGCCAGCAGCTTCCGCGGACTATCCAGCACAGATACGCAGTATTTT. Protein product: CASSFRGLSSTDTQYF. Together with reference TRBV5-1 and TRBJ2-3, the CDR3 gives the full variable domain: KAGVTQTPRYLIKTRGQQVTLSCSPISGHRSVSWYQQTPGQGLQFLFEYFSETQRNKGNFPGRFSGRQFSNSRSEMNVSTLELGDSALYLCASSFRGLSSTDTQYFGPGTRLTVL.

The V call is TRBV27, the J call TRBJ1-2; the D gene is possibly TRBD1 (5 bases). This CDR3 contains 13 residues. Germline V gene lookup returns CDR1 MNHEY and CDR2 SMNVEV (reference sequence). V gave up 3 bases and J gave up 8 bases, with 13 bases separating them. The CDR3 spells CASSFGQGWGYTF. The CDR3 region has the DNA TGTGCCAGCAGTTTTGGTCAGGGCTGGGGCTACACCTTC.

This sequence joins TRBV6-5 and TRBJ1-1; possible D gene TRBD1, 6 bases. Trimming left V 7 bases short and J 11 bases short, with 20 bases between. Germline CDR1 reads MNHEY; CDR2 reads SVGAGI. The CDR3 spans 13 residues. CDR3 region: CASTAGAPLGAFF. The CDR3 nucleotides read TGTGCCAGCACCGCAGGGGCCCCACTGGGGGCTTTCTTT.

This clone came up once. V usage is TRBV23-1 and J usage is TRBJ1-5; a possible D gene is TRBD1 (5 bases). TRBV23-1 is known as an ORF, though its function is uncertain. The ends were cut back, 1 base at V and 4 bases at J, with 14 bases in the middle. The CDR3 sequence is 16 residues long. CDR3 nucleotide sequence: TGCGCCAGCAGTCAATTGGGGCAGGGTTTGAATCAGCCCCAGCATTTT. Translating gives CASSQLGQGLNQPQHF.

The chain recombines TRBV9 with TRBJ2-7; 9 bases align to TRBD1. The CDR3 spans 14 residues. Trimming took 4 bases from V and 6 from J; bases not matched to a gene: 8. Germline V CDR1 and CDR2: SGDLS, YYNGEE. The DNA for the CDR3 is TGTGCCAGCAGCCTAGTGGGACAGGGTAGCGAGCAGTACTTC. Its protein product is CASSLVGQGSEQYF.